The 28 T cell receptor beta chains given below trace back to one sample, sequenced in a study of blood T cell repertoires in COVID-19. The protocol was immunoSEQ multiplex PCR, while the TCRdb copy is restricted to in-frame clones and leaves out a portion. The sample contains roughly 52,000 clones, 75% to 85% of which appear only once. Sequenced material: peripheral blood. The receptors originated from a human donor in a cohort sampled during active COVID-19.

CDR3 sequence reads: CASSEGTGLNEKLFF. CDR3 sequence (DNA): TGTGCCAGCAGTGAGGGAACAGGATTAAATGAAAAACTGTTTTTT. The rearrangement links TRBV2 to TRBJ1-4; perhaps TRBD1 as D (5 bases). The CDR3 spans 15 residues. With 3 bases removed from V and 5 bases from J, the gap between germline ends came to 13 bases. Germline V gene sequence: CDR1 SNHLY, CDR2 FYNNEI.

The chain combines TRBV11-2 with TRBJ1-5; no clear D. V lost 3 bases, J lost 4 bases, and 13 bases lay in between. Germline CDR1 is SGHAT and CDR2 is FQNNGV. The CDR3 has 15 amino acids. This chain's CDR3 is CASSLGPTANQPQHF. The CDR3 DNA is TGTGCCAGCAGCTTGGGCCCAACTGCGAATCAGCCCCAGCATTTT.

The chain is built from TRBV9 and TRBJ2-3, with D possibly matching TRBD2 (5 bases). The CDR3 extends over 13 amino acids. Trimming removed 2 bases from V and 9 bases from J, with 13 bases in between. Germline V gene lookup returns CDR1 SGDLS and CDR2 YYNGEE. The CDR3 region has the DNA TGTGCCAGCAGCGTTCAGGAGGCCTTGACGCAGTATTTT. Amino acid sequence: CASSVQEALTQYF.

The chain uses TRBV27 and TRBJ2-3; 7 bases are shared with TRBD1. V dropped 6 bases and J dropped 1; count of bases not matched to a gene: 7. Germline V CDR1 and CDR2: MNHEY, SMNVEV (reference sequence). This CDR3 spans 15 amino acids. The CDR3: CASSPRGPGTDTQYF. The CDR3 DNA is TGTGCCAGCAGCCCTAGGGGGCCTGGCACAGATACGCAGTATTTT.

This clone has a single count. The V call is TRBV6-6, the J call TRBJ2-7; 10 nucleotides agree with TRBD2. Losses at the gene ends were 6 bases for V and 0 bases for J; bases not matched to a gene: 8. Germline loops: CDR1 MNHNY, CDR2 SVGAGI (reference sequence). CDR3 length: 16 amino acids. DNA of the CDR3: TGTGCCAGCAGCTTCACTAGCGGGGCCCTCTCCTACGAGCAGTACTTC. Translating gives CASSFTSGALSYEQYF.

V usage is TRBV13 and J usage is TRBJ1-2, with unresolved D. V was cut by 1 base and J by 4 bases, with 10 bases left in between. The CDR3 spans 14 residues. Germline V gene data show CDR1 as PRHDT and CDR2 as FYEKMQ (reference sequence). The CDR3 region is CASSLVHSGYGYTF. DNA of the CDR3: TGTGCCAGCAGCTTAGTGCATAGCGGCTATGGCTACACCTTC.

The V gene is TRBV24-1, the J gene TRBJ2-3; 11 bases are a match to TRBD2. V dropped 3 bases and J dropped 6; count of bases not matched to a gene: 10. This CDR3 comprises 17 residues. From germline, CDR1 is KGHDR and CDR2 SFDVKD. The CDR3 bases are TGTGCCACCAGTGATCACGCTAGCGGGAGGTTAATCGATACGCAGTATTTT. This translates into CATSDHASGRLIDTQYF.

This chain joins TRBV2 and TRBJ1-6, with a weak D call TRBD1 (5 bases). Trimming removed 7 bases from V and 7 bases from J, with 11 bases in between. Germline assignment: CDR1 SNHLY and CDR2 FYNNEI. The CDR3 covers 13 residues. The chain's CDR3 is CASNPTENSPLHF. DNA of the CDR3: TGTGCCAGCAACCCGACAGAGAATTCACCCCTCCACTTT.

This clone was detected a few times. In DNA, the CDR3 is TGTGCCAGCAGCCAAGCTGTCTTAATTTCACCCCTCCACTTT. Translation gives CASSQAVLISPLHF. The rearrangement links TRBV3-1 (or the pseudogene TRBV3-2) to TRBJ1-6; no reliable D call. This CDR3 comprises 14 residues. Germline V gene lookup returns CDR1 LGHDT and CDR2 YNNKEL (reference sequence). V was trimmed by 1 base and J by 9 bases, leaving 10 bases between them.

J is TRBJ2-2 and V is TRBV28; 8 bases are a match to TRBD2. V lost 6 bases, J lost 2 bases, and 8 bases stayed unmatched. CDR3 length: 16 amino acids. Germline-derived CDR1 and CDR2 are MDHEN and SYDVKM. The CDR3 is CASSGWREDNTGELFF. CDR3 DNA: TGTGCCAGCAGCGGGTGGCGGGAGGACAACACCGGGGAGCTGTTTTTT. Based on the CDR3 plus reference TRBV28 and TRBJ2-2, the full variable domain is DVKVTQSSRYLVKRTGEKVFLECVQDMDHENMFWYRQDPGLGLRLIYFSYDVKMKEKGDIPEGYSVSREKKERFSLILESASTNQTSMYLCASSGWREDNTGELFFGEGSRLTVL.

This chain uses TRBV7-8 with TRBJ2-6; possible D gene TRBD2, 5 bases. CDR3 length: 14 residues. Germline V gives CDR1 SGHVS, CDR2 FQNEAQ. V lost 9 bases, J lost 4 bases, and 13 bases lay in between. The CDR3 nucleotides are TGTGCCAGTACCCTAGCAGCGGGGGCCAACGTCCTGACTTTC. Its protein product is CASTLAAGANVLTF.

The genes are TRBV19 and TRBJ2-1; 7 nucleotides agree with TRBD1. CDR3 length equals 12 residues. Germline V CDR1 and CDR2: LNHDA, SQIVND (reference sequence). The trim removed 5 bases at V and 11 bases at J, leaving 6 bases unmatched. CDR3 sequence (DNA): TGTGCCAGTAGTCAAAGACAGGGACAGCAGTTCTTC. Amino acids: CASSQRQGQQFF. The whole variable domain, remainder taken from reference TRBV19 and TRBJ2-1, is DGGITQSPKYLFRKEGQNVTLSCEQNLNHDAMYWYRQDPGQGLRLIYYSQIVNDFQKGDIAEGYSVSREKKESFPLTVTSAQKNPTAFYLCASSQRQGQQFFGPGTRLTVL.

The chain is built from TRBV3-1 (or the pseudogene TRBV3-2) and TRBJ2-7; D not resolved. V lost 0 bases, J lost 5 bases, and 23 bases lay in between. The CDR3 covers 18 residues. Germline V gene lookup returns CDR1 LGHDT and CDR2 YNNKEL (reference sequence). The DNA of the CDR3 is TGTGCCAGCAGCCAAGATTGTCTTGTGGTAGCTAGAGTGCACGAGCAGTACTTC. Encoded protein: CASSQDCLVVARVHEQYF.

The chain employs TRBV19 and TRBJ2-7; the D is unclear. V dropped 6 bases and J dropped 3 bases, with 18 bases sitting between them. This CDR3 is built from 15 residues. Germline-derived CDR1 and CDR2 are LNHDA and SQIVND (reference sequence). The CDR3 coding sequence is TGTGCCAGTAGCCCCGACATAAATGCCCTCTACGAGCAGTACTTC. Translated: CASSPDINALYEQYF.

CDR3 sequence (DNA): TGTGCCAGCACCCCGGTCCGGGAACTCTCCTACGAGCAGTACTTC. It is translated as CASTPVRELSYEQYF. V is TRBV6-2 or TRBV6-3 and J is TRBJ2-7; tentatively, D is TRBD2 (5 bases). CDR1 MNHEY and CDR2 SVGEGT come from the germline V gene. CDR3 length: 15 residues. The V end lost 7 bases, the J end lost 0 bases, and 16 bases lay between the germline ends.

The rearrangement links TRBV10-2 to TRBJ2-2; TRBD1 agrees at 12 bases. Germline CDR1 WSHSY, CDR2 SAAADI. The CDR3 runs 18 residues. J gave up 6 bases and V 6 bases, and 14 bases lay outside the gene matches. CDR3 coding DNA: TGCGCCAGCAGGATTCTCCCGGGACAGGGGGCTTTGGCCGGGGAGCTGTTTTTT. It is translated as CASRILPGQGALAGELFF.

V gene TRBV6-5 combines with J gene TRBJ1-5; 8 nucleotides agree with TRBD1. The germline V gene encodes CDR1 MNHEY and CDR2 SVGAGI. This CDR3 has 15 amino acids. Unmatched junction bases numbered 8, after V lost 6 bases and J lost 4 bases. The CDR3 protein is CASRPTGGGNQPQHF. In DNA form, the CDR3 reads TGTGCCAGCAGACCCACAGGGGGAGGGAATCAGCCCCAGCATTTT.

V and J are TRBV5-6 and TRBJ2-3, with D tentatively TRBD2 (5 bases). With 0 bases removed from V and 2 bases from J, the gap between germline ends came to 13 bases. The CDR3 runs 16 residues. CDR1 is SGHDT and CDR2 is YYEEEE in the germline V gene. CDR3 in DNA: TGTGCCAGCAGCTTGGCCCTAAGCGGCTTCACAGATACGCAGTATTTT. It yields the protein CASSLALSGFTDTQYF.

The chain joins TRBV9 to TRBJ2-1, with 8 bases lining up with TRBD2. Germline V gene lookup returns CDR1 SGDLS and CDR2 YYNGEE. V trimming: 4 bases; J trimming: 4 bases; junction bases outside the gene matches: 7. This CDR3 has 15 amino acids. CDR3 sequence (DNA): TGTGCCAGCAGCCCCAATGGCGGGGGGTACAATGAGCAGTTCTTC. It codes for CASSPNGGGYNEQFF.

This sequence joins TRBV20-1 and TRBJ2-7; 15 nucleotides agree with TRBD2. CDR3 length equals 17 residues. Losses at the gene ends were 3 bases for V and 3 bases for J; bases not matched to a gene: 9. CDR1 is DFQATT, CDR2 SNEGSKA, per germline (reference sequence). CDR3 nucleotide sequence: TGCAGTGCTAGTCCCCCGCCGGGACTAGCGGGAGGCTACGAGCAGTACTTC. Encoded protein: CSASPPPGLAGGYEQYF.

The rearrangement uses TRBV29-1 and TRBJ1-1; 8 bases fit TRBD1. The CDR3 is 13 residues long. Germline V gene lookup returns CDR1 SQVTM and CDR2 ANQGSEA. The V and J ends lost 7 bases and 4 bases, in that order; junction bases with no gene match: 8. CDR3 residues: CSGTRGRGTEAFF. Here the CDR3 DNA reads TGCAGCGGTACCAGGGGGCGCGGCACTGAAGCTTTCTTT. Complete variable domain (other parts from reference TRBV29-1 and TRBJ1-1): SAVISQKPSRDICQRGTSLTIQCQVDSQVTMMFWYRQQPGQSLTLIATANQGSEATYESGFVIDKFPISRPNLTFSTLTVSNMSPEDSSIYLCSGTRGRGTEAFFGQGTRLTVV.

The genes are TRBV7-2 and TRBJ2-3; maybe TRBD2 (5 bases). The CDR3 runs to 14 residues. Between the trimmed V and J ends, which lost 5 bases and 2 bases, there was a span of 11 bases. Per germline, CDR1 SGHTA and CDR2 FQGNSA. The chain's CDR3 is CASSHDGNTDTQYF. CDR3 DNA sequence: TGTGCCAGCAGCCACGACGGGAACACAGATACGCAGTATTTT.

The gene calls are TRBV11-2 and TRBJ2-1; D is ambiguous. The V gene lost 5 bases and the J gene lost 0 bases, with 11 bases spanning the gap. Germline CDR1 is SGHAT and CDR2 is FQNNGV. This CDR3 is built from 15 residues. DNA of the CDR3: TGTGCCAGCAGCGCGAGCGCCAGCTCCTACAATGAGCAGTTCTTC. Its translation: CASSASASSYNEQFF.

V and J are TRBV6-5 and TRBJ2-1, with TRBD2 matching 9 bases. CDR1 and CDR2 (germline): MNHEY, SVGAGI. The CDR3 runs to 15 residues. With V trimmed by 7 bases and J by 3 bases, 7 bases remained unmatched. Written as DNA, the CDR3 is TGTGCCAGCAATCCGACTAGCGGAAACTACAATGAGCAGTTCTTC. Protein: CASNPTSGNYNEQFF.

The CDR3 loop reads CSVEAGRNTIYF. In DNA, the CDR3 is TGCAGCGTTGAGGCAGGGAGAAACACCATATATTTT. The chain recombines TRBV29-1 with TRBJ1-3; perhaps TRBD1 as D (5 bases). This CDR3 spans 12 amino acids. Germline V gene data show CDR1 as SQVTM and CDR2 as ANQGSEA. With 3 bases removed from V and 5 bases from J, the gap between germline ends came to 8 bases.

The chain has TRBV11-2 and TRBJ2-1; 12 nucleotides line up with TRBD2. This CDR3 has 16 amino acids. Germline values: CDR1 SGHAT, CDR2 FQNNGV. V dropped 5 bases and J dropped 0; count of bases not matched to a gene: 2. The CDR3 nucleotides read TGTGCCAGCAGCACGACTAGCGGGAGCTCCTACAATGAGCAGTTCTTC. It encodes CASSTTSGSSYNEQFF.

The V and J genes are TRBV15 and TRBJ1-3, with no clear D. The CDR3 is made up of 16 amino acids. Germline V gene data show CDR1 as LNHNV and CDR2 as YYDKDF (reference sequence). V shed 3 bases and J shed 0 bases, with 12 bases lying between them. The CDR3 region is CATSRRIHSSGNTIYF. CDR3 DNA: TGTGCCACCAGCAGGAGGATTCATAGCTCTGGAAACACCATATATTTT.

This chain joins TRBV28 and TRBJ1-3, with unresolved D. The CDR3 totals 15 residues. The V and J ends lost 5 bases and 7 bases respectively, with 18 bases between them. Germline assignment: CDR1 MDHEN and CDR2 SYDVKM. The CDR3 DNA is TGTGCCAGCAGTCAATTACGGGTATACGGGAACACCATATATTTT. Translating gives CASSQLRVYGNTIYF.